This is a list of T cell receptor beta chains from one sample in a study of blood T cell repertoires in COVID-19. Method: immunoSEQ multiplex PCR; TCRdb's copy keeps in-frame clones and lacks some. The profile shows about 99,000 clones, around 88% of them singletons. The sequencing input was peripheral blood. The receptors stem from a man aged 50 to 60 with COVID-19, enrolled during active disease. CDR3s include the opening cysteine and the closing phenylalanine or tryptophan. Each record gives: clone size, J gene, D gene, V gene, CDR3 protein, CDR3 DNA. D genes are given only for firm matches. Clone size is stated in some rows and not others, as once, few, many or a class when expanded.

clone size: -
J gene: TRBJ1-1
D gene: TRBD1
V gene: TRBV11-1
CDR3 protein: CASSLALGGAGPEAFF
CDR3 DNA: TGTGCCAGCAGCTTAGCATTAGGGGGCGCCGGGCCTGAAGCTTTCTTT

clone size: -
J gene: TRBJ2-1
D gene: -
V gene: TRBV19
CDR3 protein: CASSIDRGGAASRNEQFF
CDR3 DNA: TGTGCCAGTAGTATAGATCGAGGGGGGGCCGCCAGCCGAAATGAGCAGTTCTTC

clone size: -
J gene: TRBJ1-2
D gene: TRBD1
V gene: TRBV6-6
CDR3 protein: CASSGDRGYGYTF
CDR3 DNA: TGTGCCAGCAGTGGAGACAGGGGCTATGGCTACACCTTC

clone size: -
J gene: TRBJ1-4
D gene: -
V gene: TRBV5-1
CDR3 protein: CASSLWQANEKLFF
CDR3 DNA: TGCGCCAGCAGCTTGTGGCAGGCCAATGAAAAACTGTTTTTT

clone size: -
J gene: TRBJ2-7
D gene: TRBD1
V gene: TRBV10-2
CDR3 protein: CASSAGTGVGYEQYF
CDR3 DNA: TGCGCCAGCAGTGCAGGGACAGGGGTAGGCTACGAGCAGTACTTC

clone size: few
J gene: TRBJ2-7
D gene: TRBD1
V gene: TRBV27
CDR3 protein: CASSFGQGGNEQYF
CDR3 DNA: TGTGCCAGCAGTTTCGGACAGGGTGGGAACGAGCAGTACTTC

clone size: once
J gene: TRBJ1-1
D gene: -
V gene: TRBV6-1
CDR3 protein: CASSAGLSTEAFF
CDR3 DNA: TGTGCCAGCAGTGCAGGGTTAAGCACTGAAGCTTTCTTT

clone size: -
J gene: TRBJ2-5
D gene: TRBD1
V gene: TRBV4-3
CDR3 protein: CASSQRTGGKLQETQYF
CDR3 DNA: TGCGCCAGCAGCCAAAGGACAGGGGGCAAACTCCAAGAGACCCAGTACTTC

clone size: once
J gene: TRBJ1-5
D gene: TRBD1
V gene: TRBV16
CDR3 protein: CASSQEGQVTSGHQHF
CDR3 DNA: TGTGCCAGCAGCCAAGAGGGACAGGTGACCTCCGGTCACCAGCATTTT

clone size: -
J gene: TRBJ2-5
D gene: -
V gene: TRBV28
CDR3 protein: CASSFGGRETQYF
CDR3 DNA: TGTGCCAGCAGTTTTGGGGGGAGGGAGACCCAGTACTTC

clone size: -
J gene: TRBJ2-3
D gene: -
V gene: TRBV4-2
CDR3 protein: CASRRDFTDTQYF
CDR3 DNA: TGTGCCAGCAGGAGGGACTTTACAGATACGCAGTATTTT